This entry is about one T cell receptor (beta chain). This clonotype was recorded many times. No antigen is known for it. Per-base quality was not reported, and no clone a single base away is much larger than it. The time point label of this sample denotes: patch test 1, 2 weeks after DPC sensitization. The label giving this sample's treatment or condition can be read as: therapeutic diphenylcyclopropenone sensitization with weekly scalp DPC. Blood at each patch-test visit was drawn before the patch test was applied. Patients were eligible if aged 18 to 70, diagnosed with alopecia and judged suitable for DPC therapy, and pregnant patients were excluded. Total RNA was isolated from unfractionated whole blood collected in Tempus Blood RNA tubes. This sample was taken from a study of human T cells and chemical hapten exposure (dated by TCRdb to about 2021). Concerning the study at large: For sensitization, 2% DPC in acetone was applied to an approximately 2 cm by approximately 2 cm area of upper inner arm skin. This study followed changes in the peripheral blood TCR repertoire in vivo during primary and secondary sensitization of alopecia patients to the hapten diphenylcyclopropenone (DPC). The mostly female patient cohort included alopecia areata with under or over 50% scalp involvement, alopecia totalis and alopecia universalis. Blood was sampled from patients pre-sensitization (week 0) and at 2, 6 and about 24 weeks after DPC sensitization. Blood for TCR sequencing was provided by twenty-nine alopecia patients at one to four time points (pre-sensitization, 2, 6 and 24 weeks). Weekly therapeutic DPC doses were additionally applied to the scalp of patients throughout the roughly 26-week study period. Libraries were pooled for sequencing, and per-sample TCR yields varied mainly because of small differences in library volumes within the pool. Patch testing was performed on the upper back with Finn chambers containing 0.01% DPC, and the patch tests were scored after 6 days according to International Contact Dermatitis Research Group standards.

Overall study outcomes, separate from this receptor: Because all patients had alopecia, a presumed autoimmune disease, the immune response of the patients might differ from that of healthy individuals. Repeated subsampling changed both the strength of the expansion versus patch-test correlation and the threshold at which that correlation became significant. Expanded TCRs formed significantly more large CDR3 similarity clusters than pre-sensitization or healthy control sets, consistent with antigen-driven responses. A positive correlation was found between the number of PT1 expanded TCRs and patch test score, with significance reached at thresholds 8, 16 and 32 but not 4. DPC sensitization did not change the number of TCRs with a frequency above 1 in 1000, and there was no evidence of changes in global repertoire structure.

Libraries were built with RACE. The instrument given in TCRdb is NextSeq 500. During library preparation, unique molecular identifiers were attached to individual cDNA molecules so that TCRs could be counted quantitatively and reproducibly. From each blood RNA sample, both TCR alpha and TCR beta chains were sequenced. From the authors' description of their analysis: A median of approximately 96,000 TCRs per sample was observed, with a range of about 20,000 to 700,000. V, J and CDR3 annotation of the TCR reads was performed with the Decombinator software suite. For PS versus PT1 abundance plots, all samples were subsampled to the same number of TCRs (28,000). Expanded TCRs were defined as absent before sensitization and observed at least eight times at the 2-week time point. TCRdb's own reprocessing of the public reads used fastp at Q25 and MiXCR and kept productive beta chains. All rows with the same CDR3 protein become a single entry with the most common DNA and genes. TCRdb's processing, not the study's, gives the V and J calls here. The sample records around 99,000 distinct CDR3 sequences, 12% of which are singletons. The top ten clonotypes cover over 2% of the sample.

The junction shows trimming of 0 bases on V and 6 bases on J, and the gene matches do not reach 7 bases of it. CDR1 and CDR2 are read off the germline V gene as KGHSH and LQKENI. The CDR3 numbers 17 residues from cysteine through phenylalanine. The sequence is cut down to CDR3 DNA, 51 bases in frame from base 1. In this chain, TRBV18 is recombined with TRBJ2-1; TRBD2 aligns with 11 central bases. The clonotype originates from a woman aged 40 to 50 with alopecia areata. Some clones in this sample may be carry-over from other donors' samples. This specimen was whole blood, taken in connection with sensitization to the hapten diphenylcyclopropenone (DPC). The nucleotide sequence is given as TGTGCCAGCTCACCACCTAGTCTAGCGGGAGGAATCAATGAGCAGTTCTTC. This gives the protein CASSPPSLAGGINEQFF. Where the CDR3 stops, the reference TRBV18 and TRBJ2-1 genes take over; the full variable domain is NAGVMQNPRHLVRRRGQEARLRCSPMKGHSHVYWYRQLPEEGLKFMVYLQKENIIDESGMPKERFSAEFPKEGPSILRIQQVVRGDSAAYFCASSPPSLAGGINEQFFGPGTRLTVL.